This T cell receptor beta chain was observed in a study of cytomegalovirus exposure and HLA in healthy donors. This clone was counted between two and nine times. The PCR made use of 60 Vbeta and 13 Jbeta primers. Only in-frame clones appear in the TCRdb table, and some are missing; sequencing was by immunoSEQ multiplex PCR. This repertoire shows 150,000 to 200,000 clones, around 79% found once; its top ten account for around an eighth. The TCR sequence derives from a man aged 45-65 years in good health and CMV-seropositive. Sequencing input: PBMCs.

CDR3 DNA sequence: TGTGCCAGCAGTGCTGTCTATAACTACAATGAGCAGTTCTTC. It yields the protein CASSAVYNYNEQFF. J is TRBJ2-1 and V is TRBV2; D gene ambiguous. This CDR3 comprises 14 residues. V dropped 4 bases and J dropped 3 bases, with 10 bases sitting between them. Looked up from germline, CDR1 is SNHLY and CDR2 is FYNNEI.